This T cell receptor (beta chain) was identified during a study of monozygotic twins with inflammatory bowel disease (dated by TCRdb to between 2018 and 2020). Some background on the complete study: A total of some 28 monozygotic twin pairs were included in the full study, comprising nine German pairs (four IBD-concordant, five IBD-discordant) and 19 IBD-discordant Danish pairs. Each individual had, on average, about 151 000 unique TCRalpha sequences and 181 000 unique TCRbeta sequences available for analysis. The search for disease-associated traits relied mainly on comparing IBD patients with their genetically identical healthy co-twins within discordant pairs.

A roughly 2.6 ml peripheral blood sample was drawn into PAXgene tubes per donor and stored at -80°C. Without any T cell sorting, total RNA was extracted from whole blood using the PAXgene blood miRNA kit on an automated QIAcube. Peripheral blood from monozygotic twin pairs, either concordant or discordant for inflammatory bowel disease, underwent deep TCRalpha and TCRbeta repertoire profiling that used unique molecular barcoding. Smoking habits were recorded for all twin pairs, with individuals classified as current, former or never smokers. Results the study describes overall, beyond this receptor: The analysis was unable to tell apart different T cell subtypes. No single strong signal or clonotype linked to IBD turned up in the results, so the idea that one exists was not supported. Compared with healthy twins, IBD patients shared fewer clonotypes with other individuals, and the difference was most pronounced in patients with signs of disease activity. Background noise and inter-individual variability may have been introduced into the repertoires by the differing immunosuppressive treatments among patients. A decrease in TCRbeta repertoire diversity, as measured by inverse Simpson index, was observed in IBD patients compared with their healthy co-twins. Repertoire similarity did not differ between concordant and discordant twins, possibly due to limited statistical power.

Receptors were amplified or captured by 5' RACE. The input for every TCR library was roughly 4,000 ng of total RNA. For each sample, cDNA synthesis was carried out in eight separate reactions using SMARTScribe reverse transcriptase. During cDNA synthesis, template switching introduced unique molecular identifiers that contained a 6-nucleotide sample barcode. TCRalpha and TCRbeta cDNA was amplified by two nested PCRs of 16 and 9 cycles, with bead purification after each PCR. Before amplification, the cDNA was treated with uracil DNA-glycosylase and purified using the QIAquick PCR purification kit. In the second PCR, Illumina TruSeq-compatible adapters and sample-specific barcodes were added. TapeStation and Qubit were used to check library quality and concentration, and 5 ng of each library was pooled. Sequencing of pooled libraries was carried out on an Illumina HiSeq2500 single-index Rapid Run using 2 x 100 bp reads and custom sequencing primers. In the authors' own workflow: MiGEC version 1.2.6 was used for UMI-based consensus assembly, which corrected PCR and sequencing errors. MiXCR version 2.1.1 was used for V(D)J alignment, clonotype assembly and CDR3 extraction. To normalise gene usage, clonotype sharing and MAIT/NKT TCR abundance, the analysis used the top 1000, 10 000 and 20 000 clonotypes per sample. Diversity was computed as the inverse Simpson index with the vegan R package after downsampling to 27 000 UMIs. Paired Mann-Whitney U tests were applied to discordant twin pairs, with Benjamini-Hochberg correction for multiple testing. With the reads reprocessed by TCRdb, a single entry stands for each CDR3 protein sequence and no DNA is reported. TCRdb's processing, not the study's, gives the V and J calls here. The sample's own table lists a few hundred thousand distinct CDR3 sequences. Clones ranked in the top ten supply 2.5% to 3% of the sample.

Notes on this clonotype: This clone's antigen is unknown.

The sequence came from a human donor with ulcerative colitis or Crohn's disease, or a healthy co-twin of an affected twin (not recorded which). The sequenced material came from blood.

The CDR3 reads as follows: CASSSGLAGAPAQYF. The chain is made from TRBV12-3 or TRBV12-4 and TRBJ2-3; as DNA is missing, the TRBD2 call by TCRdb cannot be tested. The CDR3 runs 15 amino acids, cysteine and phenylalanine included. Only the protein sequence is given.